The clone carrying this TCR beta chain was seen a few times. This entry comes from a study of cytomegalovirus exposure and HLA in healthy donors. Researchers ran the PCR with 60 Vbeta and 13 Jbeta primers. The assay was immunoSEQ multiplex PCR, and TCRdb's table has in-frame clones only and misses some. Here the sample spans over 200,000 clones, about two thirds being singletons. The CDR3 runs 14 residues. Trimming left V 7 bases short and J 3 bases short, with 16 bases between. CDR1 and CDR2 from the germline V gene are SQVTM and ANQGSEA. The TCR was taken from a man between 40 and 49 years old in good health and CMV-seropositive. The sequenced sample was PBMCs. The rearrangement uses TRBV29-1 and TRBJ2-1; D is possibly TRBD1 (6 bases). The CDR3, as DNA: TGCAGCGCCGAGGGGACATTCTTCTACAATGAGCAGTTCTTC. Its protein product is CSAEGTFFYNEQFF.